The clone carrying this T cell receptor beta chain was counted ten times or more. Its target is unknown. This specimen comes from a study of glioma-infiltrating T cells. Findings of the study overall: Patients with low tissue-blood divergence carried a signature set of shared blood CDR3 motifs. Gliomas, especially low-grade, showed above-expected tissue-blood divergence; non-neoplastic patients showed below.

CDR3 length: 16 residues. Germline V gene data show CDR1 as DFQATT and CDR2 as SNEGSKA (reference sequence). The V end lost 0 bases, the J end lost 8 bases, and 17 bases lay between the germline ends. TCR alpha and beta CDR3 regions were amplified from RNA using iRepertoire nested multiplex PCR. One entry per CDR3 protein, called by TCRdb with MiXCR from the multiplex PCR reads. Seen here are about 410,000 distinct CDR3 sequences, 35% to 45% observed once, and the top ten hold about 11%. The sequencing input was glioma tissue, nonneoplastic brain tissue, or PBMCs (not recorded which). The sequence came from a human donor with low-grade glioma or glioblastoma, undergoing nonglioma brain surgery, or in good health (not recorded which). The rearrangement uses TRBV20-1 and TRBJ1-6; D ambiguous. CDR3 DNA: TGCAGTGCTAGAGATCGTAGGGTTGGGGAGTATTCACCCCTCCACTTT. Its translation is CSARDRRVGEYSPLHF.